Listed below are T cell receptor beta chains from one sample, sequenced in a study of T cell responses to AZD1222 COVID-19 vaccine. Assay used: immunoSEQ multiplex PCR; TCRdb lists only in-frame clones, some missing. The sample has fewer than 120,000 clones; about nine tenths are singletons. Sequencing used peripheral blood, obtained on day 0 of AZD1222 vaccination. These receptors came from an adult in good health. CDR3s include the opening cysteine and the closing phenylalanine or tryptophan. The D gene is left open where the match is weak. Some rows have no size entry. The others give once, few or many, or a class for an expanded clone.

d_call	j_call	clone_size	v_call	cdr3_nt	cdr3_aa
.	TRBJ1-6	.	TRBV5-5	TGTGCCAGCGTACGTCAGGAGAGCTCCTATAATTCACCCCTCCACTTT	CASVRQESSYNSPLHF
TRBD1	TRBJ1-6	.	TRBV6-5	TGTGCCAGCAGCCCCTGGGACAGCGAAAATTCACCCCTCCACTTT	CASSPWDSENSPLHF
.	TRBJ1-2	.	TRBV6-5	TGTGCCAGCAGTAACCCGCCCAATCACGGGGGCTACACCTTC	CASSNPPNHGGYTF
.	TRBJ2-2	.	TRBV18	TGTGCCAGCTCACCAGACCAGTTCGGGGAGCTGTTTTTT	CASSPDQFGELFF
.	TRBJ2-7	few	TRBV5-1	TGCGCCAGCAGCTTTGAAGGGATTTACGAGCAGTACTTC	CASSFEGIYEQYF
.	TRBJ1-1	.	TRBV7-9	TGTGCCAGCAGCTCTTTTTGGACGATCCCTGAAGCTTTCTTT	CASSSFWTIPEAFF
TRBD1	TRBJ2-7	.	TRBV6-5	TGTGCCAGCAGCAGAGACAGGGGGCGCGACGAGCAGTACTTC	CASSRDRGRDEQYF
TRBD1	TRBJ2-3	.	TRBV2	TGTGCCAGCGGGGGACAGGGGGCGGGAACAGATACGCAGTATTTT	CASGGQGAGTDTQYF
TRBD1	TRBJ1-4	.	TRBV27	TGTGCCAGCAGTTTAGTCGTGGGACAGCATGAAAAACTGTTTTTT	CASSLVVGQHEKLFF
.	TRBJ1-2	.	TRBV7-8	TGTGCCAGCAGCTCCCTAGGGATAAACTATGGCTACACCTTC	CASSSLGINYGYTF
TRBD1	TRBJ1-2	once	TRBV7-6	TGTGCCAGCAGCGCCGGGACAGGGGGTGGCTACACCTTC	CASSAGTGGGYTF
TRBD2	TRBJ2-5	.	TRBV9	TGTGCCAGCAGCGAGGGGGGACTAGCGGGGCAAGAGACCCAGTACTTC	CASSEGGLAGQETQYF
TRBD1	TRBJ1-6	.	TRBV27	TGTGCCAGCACGGACAGGCTGGGACCCCTCCACTTT	CASTDRLGPLHF
.	TRBJ2-5	.	TRBV5-1	TGCGCCAGCAGCTTGCCAGCAGGGGAGACCCAGTACTTC	CASSLPAGETQYF
TRBD1	TRBJ1-5	.	TRBV4-1	TGCGCCAGCAGCCAAGAATATGGGACAGGGAGTAATCAGCCCCAGCATTTT	CASSQEYGTGSNQPQHF
TRBD1	TRBJ2-2	.	TRBV6-6	TGTGCCAGCAGTAACCGGGACAGGGGACCGCGGGAGCTGTTTTTT	CASSNRDRGPRELFF
.	TRBJ2-1	.	TRBV6-2/TRBV6-3	TGTGCCAGCAGTACGAGCGGGCCATGGGTGCAGTTCTTC	CASSTSGPWVQFF
.	TRBJ2-1	.	TRBV3-1/TRBV3-2	TGTGCCAGCAGCCAAGTGATAATAGGGGTCGAGCAGTTCTTC	CASSQVIIGVEQFF
.	TRBJ1-6	.	TRBV2	TGTGCCAGCGGGAGCGGGCCGGGGCAGTCGTGGCCACCCCTCCACTTT	CASGSGPGQSWPPLHF
TRBD1	TRBJ2-2	.	TRBV5-1	TGCGCCAGCAGCTTGGGGTCCGGGACAGGGTACGCCGGGGAGCTGTTTTTT	CASSLGSGTGYAGELFF
.	TRBJ1-2	.	TRBV7-9	TGTGCCAGCAGCTCCTCACATGGCTACACCTTC	CASSSSHGYTF
.	TRBJ2-7	.	TRBV2	TGTGCCAGCAGCGCAGGACCGAGCTCCTACGAGCAGTACTTC	CASSAGPSSYEQYF
.	TRBJ1-1	.	TRBV4-1	TGCGCCAGCAGCCAGATCATGCCAGGCACTGAAGCTTTCTTT	CASSQIMPGTEAFF
TRBD1	TRBJ2-7	.	TRBV19	TGTGCCAGTAGTATAGCCGGGACAGGGACTTACGAGCAGTACTTC	CASSIAGTGTYEQYF
TRBD1	TRBJ2-7	.	TRBV19	TGTGCCAGTAGTTCGGACAGGGATCGAGAGCAGTACTTC	CASSSDRDREQYF
TRBD2	TRBJ2-5	.	TRBV27	TGTGCCAGCAGTTCTCGTGGTAGCGGGGTAAAAGAGACCCAGTACTTC	CASSSRGSGVKETQYF
.	TRBJ2-3	.	TRBV5-1	TGCGCCAGCAGCTTGAATAGGGCGAGCACAGATACGCAGTATTTT	CASSLNRASTDTQYF
.	TRBJ2-7	.	TRBV4-1	TGCGCCAGCAGCTCGGTGACTAAGCGGGCACCCTACGAGCAGTACTTC	CASSSVTKRAPYEQYF
TRBD2	TRBJ2-2	.	TRBV5-6	TGTGCCAGCAGCTTGGTCGGGCTCGGGGGGATGGGCACCGGGGAGCTGTTTTTT	CASSLVGLGGMGTGELFF
.	TRBJ1-2	.	TRBV2	TGTGCCACCCCAGGGGCCCTGAGTGGCTACACCTTC	CATPGALSGYTF
.	TRBJ1-2	.	TRBV30	TGTGCCTGGAGTGTACCGGGCAGGGCGGGTGGCTACACCTTC	CAWSVPGRAGGYTF
.	TRBJ2-6	.	TRBV27	TGTGCCAGCAGTCCGAGTAACTCTGGGGCCAACGTCCTGACTTTC	CASSPSNSGANVLTF
.	TRBJ1-4	.	TRBV12-3/TRBV12-4	TGTGCCAGCTCCCTGGGGGAAGCTGAAAAACTGTTTTTT	CASSLGEAEKLFF